Presented here are 26 T cell receptor beta chains from one specimen sequenced in a study of CD8 T cells in Susac syndrome. The RNA input was 0.5 to 1 ug, and it was reverse transcribed with random hexamers. One entry per CDR3 protein results from TCRdb running MiXCR on the immunoSEQ multiplex PCR reads. This table holds 180,000 or so distinct CDR3 sequences, approximately 95% found once. Sequencing used CD4+ T cells from PBMCs. These receptors were collected from a human donor in good health.

This chain connects TRBV3-1 to TRBJ2-1; D could derive from TRBD1 or TRBD2 (5 bases each). The CDR3 length is 14 residues. V was shortened by 1 base and J by 10 bases, with 14 bases between the two germline ends. Germline CDR1 reads LGHDT; CDR2 reads YNNKEL (reference sequence). CDR3 in DNA: TGTGCCAGCAGCCAAGGAATACTAGGGGACGAGCAGTTCTTC. Protein product: CASSQGILGDEQFF.

V and J are TRBV12-3 or TRBV12-4 and TRBJ2-3, with D possibly TRBD1 on 6 matching bases. Trimming cost V 5 bases and J 0 bases, with 15 bases left between them. This CDR3 contains 16 residues. The CDR3 nucleotides read TGTGCCAGCAGTGTAAAGACAGGATCTAGCACAGATACGCAGTATTTT. It encodes CASSVKTGSSTDTQYF.

CDR3 residues: CASSTGRNSGANVLTF. The CDR3 DNA sequence: TGCGCCAGCAGCACCGGACGGAACTCTGGGGCCAACGTCCTGACTTTC. The chain employs TRBV5-1 and TRBJ2-6, with no clear D. The germline CDR1 and CDR2 sequences are SGHRS and YFSETQ. V was shortened by 4 bases and J by 0 bases, with 11 bases between the two germline ends. CDR3 size: 16 residues.

This rearrangement joins TRBV3-1 to TRBJ1-2; D uncertain. The germline V and J ends were trimmed by 1 base and 2 bases, with 5 bases remaining between them. CDR1 is LGHDT, CDR2 YNNKEL, per germline (reference sequence). This CDR3 spans 13 amino acids. CDR3 residues: CASSQVANYGYTF. For the CDR3, the DNA is TGTGCCAGCAGCCAAGTTGCGAACTATGGCTACACCTTC. The entire variable domain, with the rest obtained from reference TRBV3-1 and TRBJ1-2, is as follows: DTAVSQTPKYLVTQMGNDKSIKCEQNLGHDTMYWYKQDSKKFLKIMFSYNNKELIINETVPNRFSPKSPDKAHLNLHINSLELGDSAVYFCASSQVANYGYTFGSGTRLTVV.

The chain combines TRBV20-1 with TRBJ2-7; 10 nucleotides line up with TRBD1. V was clipped by 3 bases and J by 6 bases; unmatched bases: 8. In germline, CDR1 is DFQATT, CDR2 SNEGSKA (reference sequence). This CDR3 contains 14 residues. CDR3 in DNA: TGCAGTGCTAGGGTCCGGGACAGGGGTTCCGAGCAGTACTTC. It encodes CSARVRDRGSEQYF.

The rearrangement joins TRBV7-2 to TRBJ1-1; D not certain. Germline V gene data show CDR1 as SGHTA and CDR2 as FQGNSA. The CDR3 totals 15 residues. V lost 5 bases, J lost 1 base, and 14 bases lay in between. The CDR3 reads CASSAWIDRNTEAFF. DNA for the CDR3: TGTGCCAGCAGCGCCTGGATAGACCGGAACACTGAAGCTTTCTTT.

The CDR3 bases are TGTGCCAGCAGCTTACCAGGGGGCGCAGGGCAGCCCCAGCATTTT. This encodes CASSLPGGAGQPQHF. The chain joins TRBV7-2 to TRBJ1-5; 8 bases are shared with TRBD1. Per the germline V gene, CDR1 is SGHTA and CDR2 is FQGNSA. The CDR3 totals 15 residues. V lost 2 bases, J lost 7 bases, and 7 bases stayed unmatched. Combining the CDR3 with reference TRBV7-2 and TRBJ1-5 gives the whole variable domain GAGVSQSPSNKVTEKGKDVELRCDPISGHTALYWYRQSLGQGLEFLIYFQGNSAPDKSGLPSDRFSAERTGGSVSTLTIQRTQQEDSAVYLCASSLPGGAGQPQHFGDGTRLSIL.

This clonotype appeared a single time. The V gene is TRBV20-1, the J gene TRBJ2-5; D is perhaps TRBD1 or TRBD2 (5 bases each). The V gene lost 2 bases and the J gene lost 5 bases, with 12 bases spanning the gap. Germline CDR1 and CDR2: DFQATT and SNEGSKA (reference sequence). CDR3 length: 13 amino acids. The DNA for the CDR3 is TGCAGTGCTAGAAGGGGCTGGGAGGAGACCCAGTACTTC. Translation gives CSARRGWEETQYF.

The V gene is TRBV20-1, the J gene TRBJ2-1; 9 bases agree with TRBD2. The V and J ends lost 5 bases and 9 bases, in that order; junction bases with no gene match: 8. The CDR3 runs 13 residues. Germline assignment: CDR1 DFQATT and CDR2 SNEGSKA (reference sequence). The CDR3 nucleotides read TGCAGTGCTGACTGGCTAGCGGGGAGTGAGCAGTTCTTC. Its translation is CSADWLAGSEQFF.

This chain uses TRBV29-1 with TRBJ1-1; a weak D match, TRBD1 (6 bases). The germline V gene has CDR1 SQVTM and CDR2 ANQGSEA. This CDR3 is built from 14 residues. V lost 4 bases, J lost 1 base, and 13 bases lay in between. CDR3 residues: CSVVRGPGNTEAFF. CDR3 in DNA: TGCAGCGTTGTCCGGGGGCCAGGGAACACTGAAGCTTTCTTT.

The rearrangement uses TRBV20-1 and TRBJ1-2; the match to TRBD1 covers 9 bases. In germline, CDR1 is DFQATT, CDR2 SNEGSKA (reference sequence). The CDR3 totals 13 residues. The V gene end was trimmed by 6 bases and the J gene end by 1 base; junction bases not matched to a gene: 3. The CDR3: CSARTGVNYGYTF. For the CDR3, the DNA is TGCAGTGCCAGGACAGGGGTTAACTATGGCTACACCTTC.

CDR3 sequence (DNA): TGCAGCGTACAAGCGGGCTCCTACGAGCAGTACTTC. Its protein is CSVQAGSYEQYF. V gene TRBV29-1 combines with J gene TRBJ2-7, with a possible D match to TRBD2 (6 bases). V gave up 6 bases and J gave up 0 bases, with 9 bases separating them. The germline V gene has CDR1 SQVTM and CDR2 ANQGSEA. This CDR3 is 12 amino acids long.

The chain combines TRBV20-1 with TRBJ1-1; no clear D gene. V dropped 5 bases and J dropped 1 base, with 5 bases sitting between them. This CDR3 region has 11 residues. Germline V gene data show CDR1 as DFQATT and CDR2 as SNEGSKA (reference sequence). This CDR3 is CSASGNTEAFF. The CDR3, as DNA: TGCAGTGCTTCCGGGAACACTGAAGCTTTCTTT.

The chain links TRBV23-1 to TRBJ2-7; D unresolved. TRBV23-1 is designated an ORF whose function remains uncertain. This CDR3 spans 15 amino acids. V lost 4 bases to trimming and J lost 3 bases, with 16 bases between them. The CDR3 region is CASSRCQLYLYEQYV. CDR3 bases: TGCGCCAGCAGTCGTTGTCAGCTATATCTCTACGAGCAGTACGTC.

This clonotype was observed once. The V gene is TRBV6-5, the J gene TRBJ2-7, with 9 bases identical to TRBD1. V lost 5 bases, J lost 3 bases, and 5 bases stayed unmatched. CDR1 is MNHEY, CDR2 SVGAGI, per germline. This CDR3 comprises 14 residues. CDR3 sequence reads: CASSLGTGFYEQYF. The CDR3 DNA sequence: TGTGCCAGCAGTCTCGGGACAGGGTTCTACGAGCAGTACTTC.

The chain uses TRBV28 and TRBJ1-2, with 10 bases fitting TRBD1. Germline CDR1 is MDHEN and CDR2 is SYDVKM. The CDR3 has 13 residues. With 5 bases clipped from V and 8 bases from J, the junction kept 5 bases outside the gene matches. CDR3 residues: CASSVRDRGGYTF. Written as DNA, the CDR3 is TGTGCCAGCAGTGTCCGGGACAGGGGCGGCTACACCTTC.

This clonotype was seen just once. CDR3 bases: TGTGCCAGCTCACCCAGTGGGGGGGGCCACGACGAGCAGTACGTC. Protein sequence: CASSPSGGGHDEQYV. The genes are TRBV18 and TRBJ2-7, with D maybe TRBD2 (7 bases). Germline lookup yields CDR1 KGHSH and CDR2 LQKENI. The CDR3 totals 15 residues. V was clipped by 3 bases and J by 5 bases, with 17 bases between them.

This chain links TRBV14 with TRBJ2-4; TRBD2 might be the D (6 bases). Germline V gives CDR1 SGHDN, CDR2 FVKESK. CDR3 length: 15 amino acids. Trimming took off 4 bases at V and 3 bases at J, with 13 bases between the two ends. CDR3 nucleotides: TGTGCCAGCAGCCCAGGAGGGAACGGCAAAAACATTCAGTACTTC. Its translation is CASSPGGNGKNIQYF.

The chain employs TRBV29-1 and TRBJ1-1; D uncertain. From germline, CDR1 is SQVTM and CDR2 ANQGSEA. The ends were cut back, 2 bases at V and 0 bases at J, with 4 bases in the middle. The CDR3 contains 12 residues. The CDR3 reads CSVEHLNTEAFF. CDR3 nucleotide sequence: TGCAGCGTTGAACACCTGAACACTGAAGCTTTCTTT.

The chain carries TRBV18 and TRBJ1-4, with no clear D. V dropped 0 bases and J dropped 9 bases, with 11 bases sitting between them. The CDR3 runs to 14 residues. Germline V gene lookup returns CDR1 KGHSH and CDR2 LQKENI. In nucleotides, the CDR3 is TGTGCCAGCTCACCACCTACCGGTAACCAAAAACTGTTTTTT. Translation: CASSPPTGNQKLFF. Based on the CDR3 plus reference TRBV18 and TRBJ1-4, the full variable domain is NAGVMQNPRHLVRRRGQEARLRCSPMKGHSHVYWYRQLPEEGLKFMVYLQKENIIDESGMPKERFSAEFPKEGPSILRIQQVVRGDSAAYFCASSPPTGNQKLFFGSGTQLSVL.

The genes are TRBV20-1 and TRBJ2-7; perhaps TRBD2 as D (5 bases). Trimming stripped 2 bases from V and 3 bases from J, with 14 bases between. This CDR3 has 14 residues. Germline assignment: CDR1 DFQATT and CDR2 SNEGSKA (reference sequence). CDR3: CSARNRAVNYEQYF. CDR3 nucleotides: TGCAGTGCTAGAAACAGAGCGGTGAACTACGAGCAGTACTTC.

The chain links TRBV20-1 to TRBJ2-1; 9 bases line up with TRBD2. In germline, CDR1 is DFQATT, CDR2 SNEGSKA (reference sequence). The CDR3 totals 14 residues. Trimming removed 8 bases from V and 7 bases from J; junction bases left unmatched: 12. CDR3 loop: CSTFIAGAFNEQFF. The CDR3 DNA follows: TGCAGTACCTTTATAGCGGGAGCTTTTAATGAGCAGTTCTTC.

CDR3 region: CASSQTGYNEQFF. The CDR3 coding sequence is TGTGCCAGCAGCCAAACAGGGTACAATGAGCAGTTCTTC. This chain links TRBV3-1 with TRBJ2-1; perhaps TRBD1 as D (6 bases). Trimming stripped 2 bases from V and 4 bases from J, with 6 bases between. This CDR3 comprises 13 residues. Looked up from germline, CDR1 is LGHDT and CDR2 is YNNKEL (reference sequence).

V usage is TRBV7-8 and J usage is TRBJ2-7; D is unclear. This CDR3 is 13 amino acids long. Per germline, CDR1 SGHVS and CDR2 FQNEAQ. Trimming pared 1 base from V and 2 bases from J, leaving 6 bases between. CDR3 region: CASSLGFTYEQYV. In DNA, the CDR3 is TGTGCCAGCAGCTTAGGGTTTACCTACGAGCAGTACGTC.

V and J are TRBV15 and TRBJ2-1; the D is unclear. CDR1 and CDR2 from the germline V gene are LNHNV and YYDKDF (reference sequence). This CDR3 comprises 13 residues. The V gene lost 0 bases and the J gene lost 7 bases, with 7 bases spanning the gap. CDR3 sequence: CATSRDAANEQFF. The CDR3, as DNA: TGTGCCACCAGCAGAGATGCGGCAAATGAGCAGTTCTTC.

This chain connects TRBV14 to TRBJ1-2, with 7 bases matching TRBD1. This CDR3 region has 15 residues. Germline CDR1 and CDR2: SGHDN and FVKESK. V was clipped by 1 base and J by 4 bases; unmatched bases: 6. The CDR3 region is CASSQAEGAFYGYTF. CDR3 DNA sequence: TGTGCCAGCAGCCAAGCGGAGGGGGCTTTCTATGGCTACACCTTC.